The present T cell receptor (beta chain) was sequenced within a study of shared clonotypes between healthy human individuals. Assay runs were performed at deep level. The assay was immunoSEQ multiplex PCR, and TCRdb's table has in-frame clones only and misses some. The table records millions of clones, roughly 94% of them present only once. Whole-study findings and limits: Generally, naive subsets (rather than memory subsets) showed larger estimated richness.

In regard to this clone: Its antigen is not known.

Material for sequencing was naive CD4+ T cells sorted from blood. As to subset: CD45RA+ positively selected. This receptor was obtained from a man younger than 35 in good health.

The CDR3 sequence is CASSLTSHEQYF. The CDR3 DNA reads as TGTGCCAGCAGCTTAACAAGCCACGAGCAGTACTTC. The chain joins TRBV7-2 to TRBJ2-7; no clear D gene. The germline CDR1 and CDR2 sequences are SGHTA and FQGNSA. Trimming took 2 bases from V and 5 from J, leaving 7 bases between them. The CDR3 spans 12 residues. Together with reference TRBV7-2 and TRBJ2-7, the CDR3 gives the full variable domain: GAGVSQSPSNKVTEKGKDVELRCDPISGHTALYWYRQSLGQGLEFLIYFQGNSAPDKSGLPSDRFSAERTGGSVSTLTIQRTQQEDSAVYLCASSLTSHEQYFGPGTRLTVT.